A single sample gave rise to the 18 T cell receptor beta chains below, sequenced in a study of vaccination and CD4 T cells after COVID-19. These receptors have no known antigen. Cultured CD4+ T cell DNA underwent sequencing with the Oncomine TCR Beta short-read assay. MiXCR, run by TCRdb on the PCR reads, gives a single entry per CDR3 protein. The data hold around 1,500 distinct CDR3 sequences, with about three quarters observed a single time. As to treatment: roughly 10-day PBMC culture with coronavirus spike peptide pools or control peptides (ViraFEST assay). Material: CD4+ T cells from blood, cultured in vitro, obtained after SARS-CoV-2 vaccination. The receptors originated from a human donor who had recovered from COVID-19.

The rearrangement uses TRBV28 and TRBJ2-5; D unclear. Germline CDR1 is MDHEN and CDR2 is SYDVKM. This CDR3 contains 13 residues. V lost 3 bases and J lost 2, with 7 bases in between. Written as DNA, the CDR3 is TGTGCCAGCAGTTTGGTGATTCAAGAGACCCAGTACTTC. Translated: CASSLVIQETQYF.

This chain links TRBV2 with TRBJ2-5; D unresolved. The germline V and J ends were trimmed by 3 bases and 1 base, with 9 bases remaining between them. Germline loops: CDR1 SNHLY, CDR2 FYNNEI. This CDR3 has 14 amino acids. The CDR3, as DNA: TGTGCCAGCAGTGACGATGGAGCCCAAGAGACCCAGTACTTC. Protein: CASSDDGAQETQYF. Complete variable domain (other parts from reference TRBV2 and TRBJ2-5): EPEVTQTPSHQVTQMGQEVILRCVPISNHLYFYWYRQILGQKVEFLVSFYNNEISEKSEIFDDQFSVERPDGSNFTLKIRSTKLEDSAMYFCASSDDGAQETQYFGPGTRLLVL.

The CDR3 nucleotides are TGCAGTGCTAGAGCGTCGACAGGGGGGGCGAATCAGCCCCAGCATTTT. Amino acids: CSARASTGGANQPQHF. The chain is built from TRBV20-1 and TRBJ1-5; 9 nucleotides agree with TRBD1. The J segment lost 4 bases and the V segment lost 1 base, leaving 8 bases of the junction unmatched. The CDR3 has 16 amino acids. Germline values: CDR1 DFQATT, CDR2 SNEGSKA (reference sequence).

The V gene is TRBV6-1, the J gene TRBJ2-5; D may be TRBD1 (6 bases). The CDR3 spans 15 residues. V was trimmed by 4 bases and J by 5 bases, leaving 17 bases between them. The germline CDR1 and CDR2 sequences are MNHNS and SASEGT. DNA for the CDR3: TGTGCCAGCAGTGCCCTGCAGGGGTTAGGGGAGACCCAGTACTTC. Its translation: CASSALQGLGETQYF.

This clonotype was observed a handful of times. The CDR3 DNA is TGTGCCAGCAGCTCCGGGGGGTCTGGCTACACCTTC. Its protein product is CASSSGGSGYTF. The chain is built from TRBV5-4 and TRBJ1-2; D is perhaps TRBD1 (5 bases). The CDR3 length is 12 residues. V was pared by 3 bases and J by 7 bases, with 10 bases between. The germline gives CDR1 SGHNT, CDR2 YYREEE (reference sequence).

This clonotype was recorded a few times. This rearrangement joins TRBV20-1 to TRBJ1-1; D remains ambiguous. The CDR3 runs to 16 residues. Germline V gene sequence: CDR1 DFQATT, CDR2 SNEGSKA (reference sequence). V dropped 0 bases and J dropped 1 base, with 15 bases sitting between them. CDR3 DNA sequence: TGCAGTGCTAGAGATTCCTGGGTCGCCCCGAACACTGAAGCTTTCTTT. It is translated as CSARDSWVAPNTEAFF.

This clonotype was counted a few times. The chain uses TRBV27 and TRBJ1-2; no clear D. V lost 5 bases to trimming and J lost 4 bases, with 11 bases between them. Germline V gene sequence: CDR1 MNHEY, CDR2 SMNVEV (reference sequence). This CDR3 region has 13 residues. DNA for the CDR3: TGTGCCAGCAGTCGACGGGATCTCTATGGCTACACCTTC. It encodes CASSRRDLYGYTF.

The V call is TRBV20-1, the J call TRBJ1-5; possibly TRBD1 for D (5 bases). V was cut by 6 bases and J by 5 bases, with 17 bases left in between. The CDR3 runs 14 residues. From germline, CDR1 is DFQATT and CDR2 SNEGSKA (reference sequence). Written as DNA, the CDR3 is TGCAGTGCCCCCGAAGGGGCGGGTGATCAGCCCCAGCATTTT. Amino acid sequence: CSAPEGAGDQPQHF.

This clonotype showed up just once. The chain uses TRBV2 and TRBJ2-1, with D perhaps matching TRBD1 (6 bases). This CDR3 has 14 residues. The V end was cut by 8 bases, the J end by 1 base, with 12 bases between. Per the germline V gene, CDR1 is SNHLY and CDR2 is FYNNEI. CDR3 in amino acids: CASHGDKSYNEQFF. CDR3 coding DNA: TGTGCCAGCCATGGGGACAAATCCTACAATGAGCAGTTCTTC.

This sequence joins TRBV6-1 and TRBJ1-1, with D possibly being TRBD1 (6 bases). The V gene lost 8 bases and the J gene lost 8 bases, with 21 bases spanning the gap. Germline values: CDR1 MNHNS, CDR2 SASEGT. The CDR3 is 14 amino acids. Written as DNA, the CDR3 is TGTGCCAGCGGCACAGGGATCAAGGCTAACGAAGCTTTCTTT. Residues: CASGTGIKANEAFF.

The chain joins TRBV6-2 or TRBV6-3 to TRBJ1-1; D not resolved. Trimming took off 6 bases at V and 4 bases at J, with 12 bases between the two ends. The CDR3 runs to 13 residues. In germline, CDR1 is MNHEY, CDR2 SVGEGT. The CDR3 region is CASRLYLGTEAFF. The DNA for the CDR3 is TGTGCCAGCAGGCTATATTTGGGCACTGAAGCTTTCTTT.

V usage is TRBV6-1 and J usage is TRBJ1-5; D is ambiguous. Germline V gene lookup returns CDR1 MNHNS and CDR2 SASEGT. V gave up 3 bases and J gave up 6 bases, with 9 bases separating them. The CDR3 consists of 13 residues. The CDR3 sequence: CASSEMEGQPQHF. In DNA form, the CDR3 reads TGTGCCAGCAGTGAGATGGAGGGTCAGCCCCAGCATTTT.

The chain is built from TRBV28 and TRBJ2-5; D might be TRBD2 (6 bases). Per the germline V gene, CDR1 is MDHEN and CDR2 is SYDVKM. This CDR3 spans 12 amino acids. Between the trimmed V and J ends, which lost 7 bases and 5 bases, there was a span of 11 bases. The CDR3 sequence is CASKFREETQYF. CDR3 DNA sequence: TGTGCCAGCAAATTCCGGGAGGAGACCCAGTACTTC. The entire variable domain, with the rest obtained from reference TRBV28 and TRBJ2-5, is as follows: DVKVTQSSRYLVKRTGEKVFLECVQDMDHENMFWYRQDPGLGLRLIYFSYDVKMKEKGDIPEGYSVSREKKERFSLILESASTNQTSMYLCASKFREETQYFGPGTRLLVL.

The rearrangement links TRBV15 to TRBJ2-1; 10 nucleotides agree with TRBD2. CDR3 length: 16 amino acids. V trimming: 3 bases; J trimming: 4 bases; junction bases outside the gene matches: 6. Germline V lookup: CDR1 LNHNV, CDR2 YYDKDF (reference sequence). CDR3 in amino acids: CATSRLAGDPYNEQFF. Here the CDR3 DNA reads TGTGCCACCAGCAGGCTAGCGGGGGATCCATACAATGAGCAGTTCTTC.

The chain uses TRBV20-1 and TRBJ2-5; the D is unclear. V was pared by 2 bases and J by 0 bases, with 7 bases between. The length of the CDR3 is 13 residues. Germline CDR1 reads DFQATT; CDR2 reads SNEGSKA (reference sequence). CDR3 DNA sequence: TGCAGTGCTAGACCCGGGTACCAAGAGACCCAGTACTTC. Protein product: CSARPGYQETQYF.

This clonotype was counted a single time. The chain combines TRBV20-1 with TRBJ1-6, with no clear D. CDR3 length: 12 amino acids. Trimming pared 0 bases from V and 14 bases from J, leaving 11 bases between. Per the germline V gene, CDR1 is DFQATT and CDR2 is SNEGSKA (reference sequence). CDR3 DNA: TGCAGTGCTAGAGAGGGCCGGGTCGCCCTCCACTTT. Amino acid sequence: CSAREGRVALHF.

The gene calls are TRBV11-3 and TRBJ2-7; D call uncertain. V dropped 0 bases and J dropped 3 bases, with 15 bases sitting between them. Germline CDR1 reads SGHNT; CDR2 reads YENEEA. The CDR3 is 16 amino acids. The CDR3 is CASSLDKWGLDYEQYF. The CDR3 DNA sequence: TGTGCCAGCAGCTTAGATAAATGGGGTCTTGACTACGAGCAGTACTTC.

The chain combines TRBV20-1 with TRBJ2-1; D unclear. The CDR3 has 13 residues. With 3 bases removed from V and 10 bases from J, the gap between germline ends came to 16 bases. Germline-derived CDR1 and CDR2 are DFQATT and SNEGSKA (reference sequence). The CDR3 spells CSARADTPQEQFF. The CDR3 DNA reads TGCAGTGCTAGGGCTGACACGCCGCAAGAGCAGTTCTTC.